This entry lists 17 T cell receptor beta chains sequenced from one sample in a study of blood T cell repertoires in COVID-19. Repertoires were generated with immunoSEQ multiplex PCR, while TCRdb's copy carries only in-frame clones and drops some. The top ten clones hold 20% of a sample with approximately 59,000 clones, around 89% of them seen once. The sample was peripheral blood. The source is a human donor in a cohort sampled during active COVID-19.

The V gene is TRBV6-5, the J gene TRBJ2-7; TRBD2 is a possible D gene (5 bases). The V gene's germline CDR1 is MNHEY and CDR2 SVGAGI. CDR3 length: 15 amino acids. The V and J ends lost 6 bases and 2 bases respectively, with 17 bases between them. Written as DNA, the CDR3 is TGTGCCAGCAGATATTCCGGGATTGGTCCCTACGAGCAGTACTTC. The encoded protein is CASRYSGIGPYEQYF.

The chain has TRBV7-9 and TRBJ2-7, with TRBD2 as a possible D gene (5 bases). This CDR3 region has 16 residues. CDR1 and CDR2 (germline): SEHNR, FQNEAQ (reference sequence). Trimming pared 2 bases from V and 0 bases from J, leaving 14 bases between. CDR3 in amino acids: CASSLSGFTHSYEQYF. The CDR3 region has the DNA TGTGCCAGCAGCTTAAGCGGTTTTACACACTCCTACGAGCAGTACTTC.

The CDR3 is CASSHRYFDRDRAFRGDSPLHF. CDR3 nucleotide sequence: TGTGCCAGCAGCCATCGCTACTTTGACCGGGACAGGGCTTTTCGGGGCGATTCACCCCTCCACTTT. The chain employs TRBV3-1 (or the pseudogene TRBV3-2) and TRBJ1-6; TRBD1 matches at 9 bases. Germline CDR1 reads LGHDT; CDR2 reads YNNKEL (reference sequence). The CDR3 has 22 residues. Trimming cost V 3 bases and J 8 bases; bases outside gene matches: 26.

The rearrangement uses TRBV19 and TRBJ2-7; the match to TRBD2 covers 13 bases. The V and J ends lost 7 bases and 2 bases, in that order; junction bases with no gene match: 5. Germline V gene lookup returns CDR1 LNHDA and CDR2 SQIVND (reference sequence). The CDR3 has 15 amino acids. This chain's CDR3 is CASTTTSGGAYEQYF. The CDR3 DNA reads TGTGCCAGTACCACTACTAGCGGGGGGGCCTACGAGCAGTACTTC.

V and J are TRBV5-1 and TRBJ1-1; 9 bases agree with TRBD1. Germline V gives CDR1 SGHRS, CDR2 YFSETQ. CDR3 length: 16 amino acids. J lost 0 bases, V lost 7 bases, and 10 bases had no gene match. For the CDR3, the DNA is TGCGCCAGCGGCTATACCGGGACAGGGCTGAACACTGAAGCTTTCTTT. Translating gives CASGYTGTGLNTEAFF.

The chain carries TRBV12-3 or TRBV12-4 and TRBJ2-5; no firm D call. There are 12 residues in the CDR3. The V end was cut by 4 bases, the J end by 2 bases, with 5 bases between. The CDR3 spells CASSSNQETQYF. The DNA of the CDR3 is TGTGCCAGCAGTTCCAATCAAGAGACCCAGTACTTC.

V gene TRBV7-8 combines with J gene TRBJ1-3; 9 bases are shared with TRBD1. Germline CDR1 SGHVS, CDR2 FQNEAQ. Losses at the gene ends were 4 bases for V and 7 bases for J; bases not matched to a gene: 2. The CDR3 is 13 amino acids. The DNA for the CDR3 is TGTGCCAGCAGCTCGGACAGGGGTAACACCATATATTTT. It yields the protein CASSSDRGNTIYF.

V and J are TRBV7-9 and TRBJ2-3, with TRBD2 matching 12 bases. The CDR3 runs 18 residues. The germline gives CDR1 SEHNR, CDR2 FQNEAQ (reference sequence). V lost 5 bases to trimming and J lost 0 bases; unmatched junction nucleotides: 9. The CDR3 DNA reads as TGTGCCAGCAGCGGCCGACTAGCGGGGGACCCAAGCACAGATACGCAGTATTTT. The encoded protein is CASSGRLAGDPSTDTQYF.

The rearrangement links TRBV5-1 to TRBJ1-2; 7 nucleotides align to TRBD1. V shed 1 base, J shed 6 bases, and the junction held 6 bases outside the gene matches. The CDR3 loop spans 14 amino acids. Germline V gene sequence: CDR1 SGHRS, CDR2 YFSETQ. The CDR3 region is CASSLNQGDDGYTF. The CDR3 DNA sequence: TGCGCCAGCAGCTTGAACCAGGGGGATGATGGCTACACCTTC.

This sequence joins TRBV12-5 and TRBJ1-3, with 7 bases aligning to TRBD1. Germline V gene data show CDR1 as LGHNT and CDR2 as FRNRAP. This CDR3 region has 13 residues. The ends lost 6 bases at V and 3 bases at J; junction bases unmatched: 2. Written as DNA, the CDR3 is TGTGCTAGTGGGGGGACAGTTGGAAACACCATATATTTT. This translates into CASGGTVGNTIYF. The whole variable domain, remainder taken from reference TRBV12-5 and TRBJ1-3, is DARVTQTPRHKVTEMGQEVTMRCQPILGHNTVFWYRQTMMQGLELLAYFRNRAPLDDSGMPKDRFSAEMPDATLATLKIQPSEPRDSAVYFCASGGTVGNTIYFGEGSWLTVV.

The V call is TRBV29-1, the J call TRBJ2-3; 9 nucleotides line up with TRBD2. CDR3 length equals 14 residues. J was trimmed by 6 bases and V by 4 bases; bases with no gene match: 8. CDR1 SQVTM and CDR2 ANQGSEA come from the germline V gene. The CDR3 loop reads CSVVDPSGADTQYF. The CDR3 DNA sequence: TGCAGCGTTGTAGATCCTAGCGGGGCGGATACGCAGTATTTT.

V is TRBV7-2 and J is TRBJ1-6; D possibly corresponds to TRBD1 (6 bases). This CDR3 region has 14 residues. Germline V CDR1 and CDR2: SGHTA, FQGNSA. V was shortened by 4 bases and J by 15 bases, with 19 bases between the two germline ends. CDR3 protein: CASSSRDIIKLLHF. In DNA, the CDR3 is TGTGCCAGCAGCTCCCGGGACATTATCAAACTCCTCCACTTT.

The chain recombines TRBV28 with TRBJ2-1; 8 nucleotides line up with TRBD2. Germline values: CDR1 MDHEN, CDR2 SYDVKM. V shed 5 bases and J 4 bases; nucleotides not matched to a gene: 13. The CDR3 loop spans 17 amino acids. This chain's CDR3 is CASSPFVTGLVYNEQFF. The CDR3 coding sequence is TGTGCCAGCAGTCCCTTCGTTACGGGACTAGTGTACAATGAGCAGTTCTTC.

The chain joins TRBV18 to TRBJ2-3; 9 bases are shared with TRBD2. Germline trimming cut 4 bases from V and 9 bases from J; bases unmatched to any gene: 2. Per the germline V gene, CDR1 is KGHSH and CDR2 is LQKENI. This CDR3 has 12 residues. CDR3 protein: CASSLAGDTQYF. CDR3 sequence (DNA): TGTGCCAGCTCACTAGCGGGGGACACGCAGTATTTT.

This clone was observed a handful of times. V usage is TRBV19 and J usage is TRBJ1-5, with a possible D match to TRBD1 (5 bases). CDR1 and CDR2 from the germline V gene are LNHDA and SQIVND (reference sequence). The CDR3 totals 12 residues. V lost 8 bases and J 4 bases, leaving 9 bases between the germline ends. The chain's CDR3 is CASLGGNQPQHF. In nucleotides, the CDR3 is TGTGCCAGTCTCGGGGGGAATCAGCCCCAGCATTTT.

This clone was picked up a small number of times. This chain uses TRBV13 with TRBJ2-5; 7 bases agree with TRBD1. The CDR3 is made up of 15 amino acids. Germline values: CDR1 PRHDT, CDR2 FYEKMQ (reference sequence). With V trimmed by 4 bases and J by 1 base, 6 bases remained unmatched. CDR3 DNA sequence: TGTGCCAGCAGCTCACGGGACAGACTCCAAGAGACCCAGTACTTC. This gives the protein CASSSRDRLQETQYF.

The chain joins TRBV18 to TRBJ1-3; maybe TRBD1 (5 bases). CDR1 is KGHSH, CDR2 LQKENI, per germline. V lost 2 bases, J lost 0 bases, and 14 bases lay in between. The CDR3 consists of 17 residues. The CDR3 spells CASSPTAGRFSGNTIYF. CDR3 DNA sequence: TGTGCCAGCTCACCAACGGCGGGACGTTTCTCTGGAAACACCATATATTTT.